The clone carrying this TCR beta chain turned up a few times. TCR beta CDR3 region amplification was performed from RNA transcripts. Using the HTBI primer set, a first-round RT-PCR was run on the TCR CDR3. TCRdb itself ran the multiplex PCR reads through MiXCR, one entry per CDR3 protein. This sample has some 570,000 distinct CDR3 sequences; 14% occur once, and the top ten carry roughly 7.7%. Deletions cut 2 bases from V and 4 bases from J, with 12 bases between. Looked up from germline, CDR1 is MNHEY and CDR2 is SMNVEV (reference sequence). CDR3 length: 15 amino acids. These data are taken from a study of T cells in Graves' hyperthyroidism and ophthalmopathy.

The V gene is TRBV27, the J gene TRBJ2-1; TRBD2 is a possible D gene (5 bases). The sequenced sample consisted of blood. This receptor was taken from a woman under 30 with Graves' ophthalmopathy. The CDR3 nucleotides are TGTGCCAGCAGTTTAGAGGGATTTAGGTACAATGAGCAGTTCTTC. This translates into CASSLEGFRYNEQFF.